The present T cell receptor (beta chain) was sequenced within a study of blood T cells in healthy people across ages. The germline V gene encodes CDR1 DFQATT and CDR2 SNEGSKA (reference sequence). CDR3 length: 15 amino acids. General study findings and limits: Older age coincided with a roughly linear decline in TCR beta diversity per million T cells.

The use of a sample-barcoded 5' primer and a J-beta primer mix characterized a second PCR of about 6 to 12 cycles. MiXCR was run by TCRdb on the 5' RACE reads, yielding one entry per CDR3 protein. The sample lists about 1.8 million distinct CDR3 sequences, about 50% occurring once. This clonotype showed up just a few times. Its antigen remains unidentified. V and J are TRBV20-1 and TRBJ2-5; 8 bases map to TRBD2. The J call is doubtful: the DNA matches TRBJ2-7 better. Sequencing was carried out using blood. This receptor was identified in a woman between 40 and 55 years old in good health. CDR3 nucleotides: TGCAGTGCTATCGGGGGGGACTTTATTGGGTACGAGCAGTACTTC. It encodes CSAIGGDFIGYEQYF.